The TCR beta chain described here comes from a study of T cell responses to AZD1222 COVID-19 vaccine. Study findings and constraints: Females made up more of the donors, who were largely white British, and clonal diversity may have come out too low. Nearly half of spike-specific TCRs reportedly target variant regions that are unmutated in the B.1.351 and B.1.1.7 variants. Repertoire samples came only from after the peak T cell response. The study identified only five or six AZD1222 recipients as seropositive at baseline.

This clone has just one count. Its antigen is not known. Germline loops: CDR1 MNHEY, CDR2 SVGAGI. The length of the CDR3 is 15 residues. With 6 bases clipped from V and 2 bases from J, the junction kept 6 bases outside the gene matches. Profiling relied on immunoSEQ multiplex PCR, and the TCRdb table lists in-frame clones only, not all of them. The table records 150,000 to 180,000 clones, about 90% of them present only once. The sequence was obtained from an adult in good health. The rearrangement uses TRBV6-5 and TRBJ1-5; 8 bases match TRBD1. The material was peripheral blood, obtained on day 0 of MenACWY control vaccination. CDR3 sequence: CASRDPGQGNQPQHF. CDR3 nucleotides: TGTGCCAGCAGGGATCCGGGACAGGGCAATCAGCCCCAGCATTTT.